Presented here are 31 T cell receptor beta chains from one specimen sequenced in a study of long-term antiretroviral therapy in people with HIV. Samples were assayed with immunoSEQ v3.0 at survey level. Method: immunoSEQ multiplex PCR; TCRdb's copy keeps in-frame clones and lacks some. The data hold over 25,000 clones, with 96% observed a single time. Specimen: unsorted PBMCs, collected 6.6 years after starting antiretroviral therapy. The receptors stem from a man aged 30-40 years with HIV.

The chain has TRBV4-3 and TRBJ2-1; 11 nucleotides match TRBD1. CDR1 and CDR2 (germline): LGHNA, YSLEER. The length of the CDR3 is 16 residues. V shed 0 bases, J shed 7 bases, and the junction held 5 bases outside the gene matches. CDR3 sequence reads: CASSQDVGTGGNEQFF. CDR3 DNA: TGCGCCAGCAGCCAAGATGTGGGGACAGGGGGAAATGAGCAGTTCTTC.

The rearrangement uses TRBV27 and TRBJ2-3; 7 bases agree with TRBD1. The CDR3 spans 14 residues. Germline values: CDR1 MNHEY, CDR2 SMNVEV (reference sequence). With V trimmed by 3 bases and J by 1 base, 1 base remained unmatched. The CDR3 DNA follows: TGTGCCAGCAGTTTTACAGGGGGCACAGATACGCAGTATTTT. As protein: CASSFTGGTDTQYF.

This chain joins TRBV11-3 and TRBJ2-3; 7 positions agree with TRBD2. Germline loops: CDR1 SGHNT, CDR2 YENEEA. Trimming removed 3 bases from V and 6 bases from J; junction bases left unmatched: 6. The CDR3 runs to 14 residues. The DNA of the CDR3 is TGTGCCAGCAGCTTTCGCGGGAGAGAGGATACGCAGTATTTT. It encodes CASSFRGREDTQYF.

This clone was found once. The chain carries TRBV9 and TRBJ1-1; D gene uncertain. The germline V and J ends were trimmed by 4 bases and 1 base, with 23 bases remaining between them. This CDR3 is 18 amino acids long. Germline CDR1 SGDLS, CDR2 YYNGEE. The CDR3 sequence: CASSPQPVRGRQNTEAFF. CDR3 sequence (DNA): TGTGCCAGCAGCCCCCAACCGGTTAGAGGCAGACAGAACACTGAAGCTTTCTTT.

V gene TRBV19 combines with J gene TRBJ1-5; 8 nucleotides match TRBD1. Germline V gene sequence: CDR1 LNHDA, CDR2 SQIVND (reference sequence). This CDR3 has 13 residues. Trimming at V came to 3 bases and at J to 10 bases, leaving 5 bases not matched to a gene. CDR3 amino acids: CASSIGQGGPQHF. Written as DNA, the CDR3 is TGTGCCAGTAGTATCGGACAGGGTGGTCCCCAGCATTTT. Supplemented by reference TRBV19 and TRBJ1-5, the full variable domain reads DGGITQSPKYLFRKEGQNVTLSCEQNLNHDAMYWYRQDPGQGLRLIYYSQIVNDFQKGDIAEGYSVSREKKESFPLTVTSAQKNPTAFYLCASSIGQGGPQHFGDGTRLSIL.

This chain's CDR3 is CASSLLRVMWEQYF. The CDR3 DNA is TGTGCCAGCAGTTTACTCAGGGTGATGTGGGAGCAGTACTTC. The rearrangement joins TRBV28 to TRBJ2-7; tentatively, D is TRBD1 (5 bases). The V end was cut by 2 bases, the J end by 7 bases, with 15 bases between. The V gene's germline CDR1 is MDHEN and CDR2 SYDVKM. The CDR3 has 14 residues. The full variable domain, with the rest looked up from reference TRBV28 and TRBJ2-7, is DVKVTQSSRYLVKRTGEKVFLECVQDMDHENMFWYRQDPGLGLRLIYFSYDVKMKEKGDIPEGYSVSREKKERFSLILESASTNQTSMYLCASSLLRVMWEQYFGPGTRLTVT.

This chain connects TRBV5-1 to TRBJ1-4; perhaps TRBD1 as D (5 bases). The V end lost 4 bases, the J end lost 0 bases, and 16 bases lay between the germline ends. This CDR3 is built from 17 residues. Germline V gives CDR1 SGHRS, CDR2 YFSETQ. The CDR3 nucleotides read TGCGCCAGCAGCCTTGGGGGATCGGTGTCAACTAATGAAAAACTGTTTTTT. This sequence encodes CASSLGGSVSTNEKLFF.

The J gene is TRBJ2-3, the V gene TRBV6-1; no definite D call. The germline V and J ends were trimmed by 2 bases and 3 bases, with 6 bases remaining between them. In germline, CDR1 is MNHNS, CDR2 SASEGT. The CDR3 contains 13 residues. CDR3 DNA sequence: TGTGCCAGCAGTGAATCTTTAACAGATACGCAGTATTTT. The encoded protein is CASSESLTDTQYF.

The CDR3 sequence: CASGLAPGTSGTQETQYF. The CDR3 region has the DNA TGTGCTAGTGGTTTGGCCCCCGGGACTAGCGGGACCCAAGAGACCCAGTACTTC. The J gene is TRBJ2-5, the V gene TRBV12-5; 13 bases agree with TRBD2. This CDR3 region has 18 residues. The J segment lost 1 base and the V segment lost 1 base, leaving 6 bases of the junction unmatched. CDR1 and CDR2 (germline): LGHNT, FRNRAP.

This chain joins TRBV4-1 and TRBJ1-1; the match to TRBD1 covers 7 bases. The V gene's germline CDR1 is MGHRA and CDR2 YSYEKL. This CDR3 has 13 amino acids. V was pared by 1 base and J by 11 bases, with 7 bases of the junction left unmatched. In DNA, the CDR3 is TGCGCCAGCAGCCAAGGACAGGGCCCCCCGGCTTTCTTT. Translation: CASSQGQGPPAFF.

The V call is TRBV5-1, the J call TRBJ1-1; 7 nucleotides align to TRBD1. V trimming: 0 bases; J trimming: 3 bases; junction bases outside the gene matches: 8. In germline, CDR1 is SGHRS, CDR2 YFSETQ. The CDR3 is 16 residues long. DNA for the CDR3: TGCGCCAGCAGCTTGGATGGATGGCAGGGGGACACTGAAGCTTTCTTT. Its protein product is CASSLDGWQGDTEAFF.

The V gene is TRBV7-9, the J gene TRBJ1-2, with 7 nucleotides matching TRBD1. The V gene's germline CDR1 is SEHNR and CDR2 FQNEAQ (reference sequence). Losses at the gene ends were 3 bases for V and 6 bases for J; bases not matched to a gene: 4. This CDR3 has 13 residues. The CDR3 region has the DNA TGTGCCAGCAGCTTCAGCAGGGGGGATGGCTACACCTTC. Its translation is CASSFSRGDGYTF.

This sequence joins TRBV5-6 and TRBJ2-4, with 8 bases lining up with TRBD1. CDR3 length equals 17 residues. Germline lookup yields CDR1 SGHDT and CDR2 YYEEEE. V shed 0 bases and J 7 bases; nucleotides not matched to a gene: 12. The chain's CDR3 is CASSLGGMDREPNIQYF. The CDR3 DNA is TGTGCCAGCAGCTTGGGGGGGATGGACAGGGAACCCAACATTCAGTACTTC.

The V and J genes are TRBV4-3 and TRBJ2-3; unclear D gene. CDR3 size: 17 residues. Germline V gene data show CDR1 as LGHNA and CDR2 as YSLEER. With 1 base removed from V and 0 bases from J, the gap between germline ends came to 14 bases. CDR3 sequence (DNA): TGCGCCAGCAGCCAAGTTTCGGCCTTCACTAGCACAGATACGCAGTATTTT. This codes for CASSQVSAFTSTDTQYF.

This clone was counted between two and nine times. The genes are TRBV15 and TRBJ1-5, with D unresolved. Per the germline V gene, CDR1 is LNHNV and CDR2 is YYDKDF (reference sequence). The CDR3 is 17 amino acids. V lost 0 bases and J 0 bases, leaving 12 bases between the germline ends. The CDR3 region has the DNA TGTGCCACCAGCAGAGATCTTTCGGCAAATAGCAATCAGCCCCAGCATTTT. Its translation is CATSRDLSANSNQPQHF.

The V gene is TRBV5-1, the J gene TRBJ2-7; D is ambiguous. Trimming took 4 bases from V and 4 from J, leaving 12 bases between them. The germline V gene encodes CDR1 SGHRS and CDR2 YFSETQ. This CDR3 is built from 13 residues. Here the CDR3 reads CASSPEVGYEQYF. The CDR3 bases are TGCGCCAGCAGCCCAGAGGTGGGTTACGAGCAGTACTTC.

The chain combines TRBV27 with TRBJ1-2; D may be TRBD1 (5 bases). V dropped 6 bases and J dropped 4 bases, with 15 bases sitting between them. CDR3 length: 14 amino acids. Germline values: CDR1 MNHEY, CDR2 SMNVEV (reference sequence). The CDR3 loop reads CASSQNRLSYGYTF. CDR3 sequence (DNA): TGTGCCAGCAGCCAAAACAGGCTATCCTATGGCTACACCTTC.

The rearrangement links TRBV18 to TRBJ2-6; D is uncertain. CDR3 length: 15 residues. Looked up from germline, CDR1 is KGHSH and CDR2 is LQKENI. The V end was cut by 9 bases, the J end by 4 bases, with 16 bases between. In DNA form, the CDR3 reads TGTGCCAGTTCCCTCGCAGGAGTGGGGGCCAACGTCCTGACTTTC. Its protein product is CASSLAGVGANVLTF.

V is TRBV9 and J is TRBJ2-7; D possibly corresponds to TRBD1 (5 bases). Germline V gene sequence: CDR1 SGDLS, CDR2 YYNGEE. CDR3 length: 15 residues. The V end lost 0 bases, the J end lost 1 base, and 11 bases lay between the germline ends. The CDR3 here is CASSVGPDRSYEQYF. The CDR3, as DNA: TGTGCCAGCAGCGTAGGCCCCGACAGATCCTACGAGCAGTACTTC.

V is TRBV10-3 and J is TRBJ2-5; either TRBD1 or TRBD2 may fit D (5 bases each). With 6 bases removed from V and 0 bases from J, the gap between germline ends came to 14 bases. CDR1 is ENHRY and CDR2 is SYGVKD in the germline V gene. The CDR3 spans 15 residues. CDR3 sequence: CAISHALGDQETQYF. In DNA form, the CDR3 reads TGTGCCATCAGCCACGCCTTGGGGGACCAAGAGACCCAGTACTTC.

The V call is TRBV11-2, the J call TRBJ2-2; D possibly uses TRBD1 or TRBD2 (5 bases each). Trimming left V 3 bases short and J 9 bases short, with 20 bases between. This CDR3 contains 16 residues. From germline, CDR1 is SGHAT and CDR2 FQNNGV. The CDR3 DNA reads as TGTGCCAGCAGCTTCTTTGACAGTTGGGGGAATCGGGAGCTGTTTTTT. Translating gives CASSFFDSWGNRELFF.

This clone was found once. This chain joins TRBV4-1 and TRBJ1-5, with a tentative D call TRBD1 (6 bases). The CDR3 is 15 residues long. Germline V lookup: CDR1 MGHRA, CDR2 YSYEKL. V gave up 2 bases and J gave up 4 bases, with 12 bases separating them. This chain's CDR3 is CASSQPGQINQPQHF. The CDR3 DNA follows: TGCGCCAGCAGCCAACCCGGACAGATTAATCAGCCCCAGCATTTT.

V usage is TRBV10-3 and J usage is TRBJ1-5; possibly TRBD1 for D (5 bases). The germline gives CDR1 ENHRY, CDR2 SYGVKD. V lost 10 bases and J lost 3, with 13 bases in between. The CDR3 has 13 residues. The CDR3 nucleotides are TGTGCCACCACCGACAGAGTCAATCAGCCCCAGCATTTT. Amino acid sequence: CATTDRVNQPQHF.

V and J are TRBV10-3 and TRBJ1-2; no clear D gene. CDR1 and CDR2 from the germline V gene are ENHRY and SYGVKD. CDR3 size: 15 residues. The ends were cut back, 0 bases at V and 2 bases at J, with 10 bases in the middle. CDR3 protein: CAISESENSNYGYTF. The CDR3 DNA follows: TGTGCCATCAGTGAGTCGGAAAACAGCAACTATGGCTACACCTTC.

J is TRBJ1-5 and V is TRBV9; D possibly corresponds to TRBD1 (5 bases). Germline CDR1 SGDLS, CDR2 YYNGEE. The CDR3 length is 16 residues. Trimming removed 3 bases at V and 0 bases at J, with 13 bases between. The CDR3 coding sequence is TGTGCCAGCAGCGACGGGACGGAATATAGCAATCAGCCCCAGCATTTT. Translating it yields CASSDGTEYSNQPQHF.

The DNA for the CDR3 is TGCGCCAGCAGCTTGGGACAGGGTCGGGAAAAACTGTTTTTT. Protein: CASSLGQGREKLFF. The chain combines TRBV5-1 with TRBJ1-4, with 7 nucleotides matching TRBD1. From germline, CDR1 is SGHRS and CDR2 YFSETQ. The CDR3 totals 14 residues. After removal of 0 bases from V and 8 bases from J, the junction contained 4 bases not matched to a gene. Combining the CDR3 with reference TRBV5-1 and TRBJ1-4 gives the whole variable domain KAGVTQTPRYLIKTRGQQVTLSCSPISGHRSVSWYQQTPGQGLQFLFEYFSETQRNKGNFPGRFSGRQFSNSRSEMNVSTLELGDSALYLCASSLGQGREKLFFGSGTQLSVL.

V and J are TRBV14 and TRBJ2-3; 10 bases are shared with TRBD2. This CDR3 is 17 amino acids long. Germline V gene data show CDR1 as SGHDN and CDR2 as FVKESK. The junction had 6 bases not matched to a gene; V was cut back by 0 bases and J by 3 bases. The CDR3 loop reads CASSQDSGGTWTDTQYF. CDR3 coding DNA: TGTGCCAGCAGCCAAGATAGCGGGGGGACGTGGACAGATACGCAGTATTTT.

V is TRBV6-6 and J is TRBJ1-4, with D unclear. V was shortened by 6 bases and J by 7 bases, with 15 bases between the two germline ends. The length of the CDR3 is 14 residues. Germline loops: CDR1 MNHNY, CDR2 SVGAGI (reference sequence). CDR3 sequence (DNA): TGTGCCAGCAGCCCCGGCGGCAGCGGTGAAAAACTGTTTTTT. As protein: CASSPGGSGEKLFF.

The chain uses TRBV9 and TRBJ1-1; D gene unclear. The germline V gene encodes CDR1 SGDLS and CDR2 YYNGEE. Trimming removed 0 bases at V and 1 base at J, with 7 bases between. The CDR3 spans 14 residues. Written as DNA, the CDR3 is TGTGCCAGCAGCGTAGGAGGCCGGAACACTGAAGCTTTCTTT. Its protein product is CASSVGGRNTEAFF.

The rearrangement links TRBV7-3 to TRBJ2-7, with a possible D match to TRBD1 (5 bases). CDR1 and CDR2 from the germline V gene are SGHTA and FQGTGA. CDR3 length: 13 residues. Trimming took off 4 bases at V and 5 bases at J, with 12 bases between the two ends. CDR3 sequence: CASSSQGVNEQYF. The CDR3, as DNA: TGTGCCAGCAGCTCTCAGGGTGTCAACGAGCAGTACTTC.

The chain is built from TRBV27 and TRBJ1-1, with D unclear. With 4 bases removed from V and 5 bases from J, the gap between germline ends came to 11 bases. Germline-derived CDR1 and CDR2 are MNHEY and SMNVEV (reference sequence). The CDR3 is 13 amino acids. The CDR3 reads CASSSRGRTEAFF. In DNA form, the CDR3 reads TGTGCCAGCAGTTCCCGAGGACGGACTGAAGCTTTCTTT.